The clone carrying this TCR beta chain showed up many times. As yet, its antigen is unknown. The data stem from a study of T cells in Graves' hyperthyroidism and ophthalmopathy. Findings of the study overall: Ophthalmopathy and stable hyperthyroidism were separated by a 13 V-J model.

Hyperthyroidism in the patients, aged 18 to 65, was newly diagnosed and under 2 months in duration. Uncontrolled infection, other autoimmune disease, pregnancy or lactation disqualified patients from enrolment. Authors of the study amplified TCR beta CDR3 regions from RNA transcripts. The HTBI set primed first-round TCR CDR3 RT-PCR. TCRdb analysed the multiplex PCR reads with MiXCR anew, one entry per CDR3 protein. The sample includes about 420,000 distinct CDR3 sequences, around a sixth of them seen just once. V dropped 4 bases and J dropped 7 bases, with 11 bases sitting between them. The CDR3 runs 12 residues. The V gene's germline CDR1 is SGHAT and CDR2 FQNNGV.

Sequencing was performed on blood. The TCR sequence derives from a woman between 18 and 29 years old with Graves' hyperthyroidism. V gene TRBV11-2 combines with J gene TRBJ2-7, with D possibly called TRBD1 or TRBD2 (6 bases each). CDR3 nucleotides: TGTGCCAGCAGCTCACTAGGGGGGGAGCAGTACTTC. As protein: CASSSLGGEQYF.